These 18 T cell receptor beta chains came from one sample sequenced in a study of T-cell reconstitution after alpha-beta-depleted transplantation in children. As it was prepared, the TCRbeta library received unique molecular identifiers. TCRdb re-analysed the PCR reads in MiXCR, keeping a single row per CDR3 protein. Of a few hundred thousand distinct CDR3 sequences listed, 10% to 15% are singletons. The sequenced sample was PBMCs, mostly from graft donor cells, obtained 360 days after TCRalphabeta/CD19-depleted stem cell transplant. These receptors all come from a male patient younger than 18 who had a stem cell transplant for acute myeloid leukemia, so the T cells may come from the graft donor.

The chain has TRBV20-1 and TRBJ2-7; TRBD1 or TRBD2 may be the D gene (5 bases each). V was clipped by 3 bases and J by 3 bases, with 15 bases between them. Germline V gene data show CDR1 as DFQATT and CDR2 as SNEGSKA (reference sequence). The CDR3 consists of 14 residues. The CDR3 nucleotides read TGCAGTGCTAGGGCTCCCGGGACCGGCTACGAGCAGTACTTC. Its translation is CSARAPGTGYEQYF.

This clonotype was picked up a small number of times. J is TRBJ2-4 and V is TRBV11-2; possibly TRBD1 for D (6 bases). This CDR3 is built from 14 residues. CDR1 and CDR2 (germline): SGHAT, FQNNGV. V lost 3 bases, J lost 6 bases, and 12 bases lay in between. The CDR3 spells CASSLSRGINIQYF. CDR3 DNA sequence: TGTGCCAGCAGCTTGTCCAGGGGAATAAACATTCAGTACTTC.

The chain carries TRBV20-1 and TRBJ2-7; 12 bases match TRBD2. This CDR3 comprises 14 residues. Losses at the gene ends were 5 bases for V and 5 bases for J; bases not matched to a gene: 7. CDR1 DFQATT and CDR2 SNEGSKA come from the germline V gene (reference sequence). In DNA form, the CDR3 reads TGCAGTGCTTTGACTAGCGGGGGATCCCACGAGCAGTACTTC. This translates into CSALTSGGSHEQYF.

In this sample, this clonotype turned up a few times. This sequence joins TRBV14 and TRBJ2-3; TRBD1 is a possible D gene (5 bases). The CDR3 is made up of 17 amino acids. V dropped 4 bases and J dropped 5 bases, with 22 bases sitting between them. CDR1 is SGHDN, CDR2 FVKESK, per germline. DNA for the CDR3: TGTGCCAGCAGCCTCACCCCTGAAGGGGTCAGTAAAGATACGCAGTATTTT. Translation: CASSLTPEGVSKDTQYF.

This clonotype was seen more than once but under ten times. The chain employs TRBV7-2 and TRBJ2-7; 13 nucleotides agree with TRBD2. Germline V gene lookup returns CDR1 SGHTA and CDR2 FQGNSA. The CDR3 is made up of 16 amino acids. V trimming: 6 bases; J trimming: 4 bases; junction bases outside the gene matches: 9. This CDR3 is CASSSWTSGRGYEQYF. In DNA form, the CDR3 reads TGTGCCAGCAGTTCCTGGACTAGCGGGAGAGGTTACGAGCAGTACTTC.

This clonotype was seen ten or more times. CDR3 sequence (DNA): TGTGCCAGCTCCCCCCTAGAGGGAGGCCACGAGCAGTACTTC. Residues: CASSPLEGGHEQYF. The chain has TRBV18 and TRBJ2-7; D is perhaps TRBD2 (6 bases). The V and J ends lost 6 bases and 5 bases respectively, with 17 bases between them. The CDR3 runs 14 residues. CDR1 and CDR2 (germline): KGHSH, LQKENI.

This CDR3 reads CSARDHGGGPQYEQFF. DNA of the CDR3: TGCAGTGCTAGAGATCACGGGGGAGGGCCCCAATATGAGCAGTTCTTC. The V call is TRBV20-1, the J call TRBJ2-1; TRBD2 aligns across 7 bases. CDR3 length: 16 residues. Losses at the gene ends were 0 bases for V and 8 bases for J; bases not matched to a gene: 13. CDR1 and CDR2 (germline): DFQATT, SNEGSKA (reference sequence).

This clonotype was counted at least ten times. The chain employs TRBV14 and TRBJ2-1; D is unresolved. CDR1 is SGHDN and CDR2 is FVKESK in the germline V gene. V was shortened by 5 bases and J by 3 bases, with 11 bases between the two germline ends. The CDR3 is 14 amino acids. This CDR3 is CASSSLPNYNEQFF. The CDR3 DNA is TGTGCCAGCAGCTCGCTCCCAAACTACAATGAGCAGTTCTTC.

This clonotype was detected only a few times. This rearrangement joins TRBV5-1 to TRBJ1-2; no reliable D call. Between the trimmed V and J ends, which lost 0 bases and 1 base, there was a span of 7 bases. CDR1 and CDR2 (germline): SGHRS, YFSETQ. This CDR3 comprises 14 residues. The CDR3 loop reads CASSLGQVNYGYTF. As DNA, the CDR3 is TGCGCCAGCAGCTTGGGGCAAGTTAACTATGGCTACACCTTC.

The chain recombines TRBV29-1 with TRBJ2-3; 11 nucleotides line up with TRBD2. Losses at the gene ends were 5 bases for V and 0 bases for J; bases not matched to a gene: 7. In germline, CDR1 is SQVTM, CDR2 ANQGSEA. The CDR3 extends over 16 amino acids. The chain's CDR3 is CSVPTSGVFSTDTQYF. CDR3 nucleotide sequence: TGCAGCGTTCCGACTAGCGGGGTATTTAGCACAGATACGCAGTATTTT.

There are a few counts of this clonotype. J is TRBJ2-1 and V is TRBV28; maybe TRBD2 (6 bases). Per the germline V gene, CDR1 is MDHEN and CDR2 is SYDVKM. The V end was cut by 7 bases, the J end by 5 bases, with 12 bases between. The CDR3 has 13 residues. The CDR3 sequence is CASIPPGDNEQFF. The DNA of the CDR3 is TGTGCCAGCATCCCTCCGGGGGACAATGAGCAGTTCTTC.

CDR3 in amino acids: CSARVGHRGAIQYF. CDR3 coding DNA: TGCAGTGCTAGAGTGGGACATCGCGGGGCCATTCAGTACTTC. This chain connects TRBV20-1 to TRBJ2-4; perhaps D is TRBD1 or TRBD2 (6 bases each). The V gene's germline CDR1 is DFQATT and CDR2 SNEGSKA (reference sequence). The V and J ends lost 1 base and 9 bases respectively, with 16 bases between them. This CDR3 has 14 amino acids.

This clonotype was observed at least ten times. The V and J genes are TRBV14 and TRBJ1-3; 7 positions match TRBD1. The CDR3 runs to 16 residues. The J segment lost 0 bases and the V segment lost 3 bases, leaving 5 bases of the junction unmatched. Germline V CDR1 and CDR2: SGHDN, FVKESK. This chain's CDR3 is CASSQDRTLSGNTIYF. In DNA form, the CDR3 reads TGTGCCAGCAGCCAGGACAGGACTCTCTCTGGAAACACCATATATTTT. The full variable domain, completed using reference TRBV14 and TRBJ1-3, is EAGVTQFPSHSVIEKGQTVTLRCDPISGHDNLYWYRRVMGKEIKFLLHFVKESKQDESGMPNNRFLAERTGGTYSTLKVQPAELEDSGVYFCASSQDRTLSGNTIYFGEGSWLTVV.

J is TRBJ2-5 and V is TRBV29-1; TRBD1 agrees at 8 bases. V was clipped by 2 bases and J by 5 bases; unmatched bases: 1. This CDR3 is 12 amino acids long. Germline CDR1 SQVTM, CDR2 ANQGSEA. The CDR3 loop reads CSVENRGETQYF. CDR3 coding DNA: TGCAGCGTTGAAAACAGGGGGGAGACCCAGTACTTC.

This clonotype came up a few times. The chain uses TRBV12-3 or TRBV12-4 and TRBJ2-1; 10 bases align to TRBD2. The CDR3 consists of 15 residues. V shed 5 bases, J shed 4 bases, and the junction held 5 bases outside the gene matches. The CDR3 DNA is TGTGCCAGCAGTAAACCGGGACTAGCGTACAATGAGCAGTTCTTC. This encodes CASSKPGLAYNEQFF.

The rearrangement links TRBV20-1 to TRBJ2-1, with TRBD2 identical over 13 bases. Per germline, CDR1 DFQATT and CDR2 SNEGSKA (reference sequence). V lost 5 bases to trimming and J lost 5 bases; unmatched junction nucleotides: 15. This CDR3 is built from 18 residues. The CDR3 nucleotides read TGCAGTGCTCAAACCTACAGGACTAGCGGGAGTGTCGACAATGAGCAGTTCTTC. Its protein product is CSAQTYRTSGSVDNEQFF.

The chain couples TRBV20-1 to TRBJ2-4; 7 bases fit TRBD2. Germline V CDR1 and CDR2: DFQATT, SNEGSKA (reference sequence). The CDR3 extends over 16 amino acids. V was clipped by 5 bases and J by 5 bases; unmatched bases: 15. The CDR3 coding sequence is TGCAGTGCTGGCGGGAGACGTTCCGCGACCGAAAACATTCAGTACTTC. This encodes CSAGGRRSATENIQYF.

This clonotype occurred a few times. The chain's CDR3 is CASGNYGYTF. In nucleotides, the CDR3 is TGTGCCAGCGGAAACTATGGCTACACCTTC. The V and J genes are TRBV12-3 or TRBV12-4 and TRBJ1-2; D is unclear. Deletions cut 8 bases from V and 2 bases from J, with 3 bases between. The CDR3 extends over 10 amino acids.